The 13 T cell receptor beta chains in this list originate from one sample, sequenced in a study of T cell responses to AZD1222 COVID-19 vaccine. The table came from immunoSEQ multiplex PCR; TCRdb's copy has only in-frame clones and leaves some out. There are approximately 46,000 clones in the sample; over 65% occur only once, and over 6.5% lies in the top ten. The input for sequencing was peripheral blood, taken on day 0 of AZD1222 vaccination. All receptors derive from an adult in good health.

This clone occurred a few times. The CDR3 DNA is TGCGCCAGCAGCTGGAACGCCGGACAGCCCGATGAGCAGTTCTTC. Protein: CASSWNAGQPDEQFF. The rearrangement links TRBV5-1 to TRBJ2-1, with D tentatively TRBD1 (6 bases). Germline V CDR1 and CDR2: SGHRS, YFSETQ. This CDR3 has 15 residues. V was cut by 3 bases and J by 8 bases, with 18 bases left in between.

The genes are TRBV9 and TRBJ2-1; 7 bases map to TRBD1. Losses at the gene ends were 0 bases for V and 0 bases for J; bases not matched to a gene: 18. The V gene's germline CDR1 is SGDLS and CDR2 YYNGEE. The CDR3 loop spans 21 amino acids. The CDR3 DNA is TGTGCCAGCAGCGTAGGCCGGGGCAGGGGGTATAACCCGAGCTCCTACAATGAGCAGTTCTTC. Translating gives CASSVGRGRGYNPSSYNEQFF.

The sample holds a few counts of this clone. CDR3 sequence: CASSHKGRVFV. CDR3 in DNA: TGTGCCAGCAGCCATAAAGGTCGGGTTTTCGTC. The chain uses TRBV3-1 (or the pseudogene TRBV3-2) and TRBJ2-7; no definite D call. CDR1 is LGHDT and CDR2 is YNNKEL in the germline V gene (reference sequence). The CDR3 has 11 amino acids.

The chain uses TRBV3-1 (or the pseudogene TRBV3-2) and TRBJ1-1; perhaps TRBD1 as D (5 bases). V shed 4 bases and J shed 0 bases, with 15 bases lying between them. Germline lookup yields CDR1 LGHDT and CDR2 YNNKEL (reference sequence). This CDR3 region has 16 residues. In DNA form, the CDR3 reads TGTGCCAGCAGCCCCCCCCAGGGCCAGATGAACACTGAAGCTTTCTTT. Encoded protein: CASSPPQGQMNTEAFF.

This chain connects TRBV14 to TRBJ1-2; 10 positions agree with TRBD1. Germline CDR1 and CDR2: SGHDN and FVKESK. The CDR3 is made up of 19 amino acids. The ends lost 5 bases at V and 7 bases at J; junction bases unmatched: 22. The CDR3 region has the DNA TGTGCCAGCAGCGCCTCGACACCCGGGACAGGGGCCTTTTGGCTTGGCTACACCTTC. As protein: CASSASTPGTGAFWLGYTF.

CDR3: CASSSRGRDQPQHF. The CDR3 DNA sequence: TGTGCCAGCAGTTCTCGGGGTCGGGATCAGCCCCAGCATTTT. This chain uses TRBV28 with TRBJ1-5; D is uncertain. Between the trimmed V and J ends, which lost 4 bases and 5 bases, there was a span of 12 bases. This CDR3 region has 14 residues. CDR1 MDHEN and CDR2 SYDVKM come from the germline V gene.

By frequency in the sample, this clone is medium-sized (0.01 to 0.1%). The J gene is TRBJ1-4, the V gene TRBV2; 9 bases are shared with TRBD1. This CDR3 spans 13 amino acids. CDR1 and CDR2 (germline): SNHLY, FYNNEI. Germline trimming cut 10 bases from V and 5 bases from J; bases unmatched to any gene: 5. CDR3 sequence: CAISGTGNEKLFF. DNA for the CDR3: TGTGCCATCAGCGGGACAGGGAATGAAAAACTGTTTTTT.

This chain joins TRBV3-1 (or the pseudogene TRBV3-2) and TRBJ1-4; D gene unclear. The V end lost 0 bases, the J end lost 7 bases, and 15 bases lay between the germline ends. This CDR3 comprises 16 residues. Germline V CDR1 and CDR2: LGHDT, YNNKEL (reference sequence). As DNA, the CDR3 is TGTGCCAGCAGCCAAGAAGGAGGAGGAAACATTGAAAAACTGTTTTTT. Residues: CASSQEGGGNIEKLFF.

The rearrangement joins TRBV3-1 (or the pseudogene TRBV3-2) to TRBJ1-3; no clear D. Germline V lookup: CDR1 LGHDT, CDR2 YNNKEL (reference sequence). Trimming took 0 bases from V and 0 from J, leaving 6 bases between them. The CDR3 sequence is 15 residues long. CDR3 nucleotide sequence: TGTGCCAGCAGCCAAGATACGACCTCTGGAAACACCATATATTTT. Its translation: CASSQDTTSGNTIYF.

The rearrangement uses TRBV2 and TRBJ2-1, with 7 bases lining up with TRBD2. The germline V gene encodes CDR1 SNHLY and CDR2 FYNNEI. The CDR3 totals 14 residues. Unmatched junction bases numbered 6, after V lost 2 bases and J lost 8 bases. CDR3 sequence (DNA): TGTGCCAGCAGTGAATCCCAGCGGGGAGATGAGCAGTTCTTC. It codes for CASSESQRGDEQFF.

This clone was seen once. CDR3 residues: CASSSQGEEQFF. CDR3 nucleotides: TGTGCCAGCAGCTCTCAAGGGGAGGAGCAGTTCTTC. V gene TRBV5-4 combines with J gene TRBJ2-1, with D perhaps matching TRBD1 or TRBD2 (5 bases each). The CDR3 has 12 amino acids. The germline V and J ends were trimmed by 3 bases and 10 bases, with 11 bases remaining between them. The germline gives CDR1 SGHNT, CDR2 YYREEE (reference sequence).

The chain joins TRBV5-1 to TRBJ1-4; TRBD1 aligns across 9 bases. V lost 7 bases to trimming and J lost 5 bases; unmatched junction nucleotides: 3. The CDR3 totals 13 residues. The germline V gene has CDR1 SGHRS and CDR2 YFSETQ. The CDR3 DNA reads TGCGCCAGCCGGACAGGGGTCAATGAAAAACTGTTTTTT. Protein sequence: CASRTGVNEKLFF. The entire variable domain, with the rest obtained from reference TRBV5-1 and TRBJ1-4, is as follows: KAGVTQTPRYLIKTRGQQVTLSCSPISGHRSVSWYQQTPGQGLQFLFEYFSETQRNKGNFPGRFSGRQFSNSRSEMNVSTLELGDSALYLCASRTGVNEKLFFGSGTQLSVL.

This sequence joins TRBV7-2 and TRBJ1-1; TRBD1 matches 9 bases. Germline lookup yields CDR1 SGHTA and CDR2 FQGNSA. Trimming cost V 5 bases and J 4 bases; bases outside gene matches: 5. There are 14 residues in the CDR3. CDR3 sequence (DNA): TGTGCCAGCAGCACGGACAGGGGCCTCACTGAAGCTTTCTTT. This encodes CASSTDRGLTEAFF.